This T cell receptor beta chain was captured by sequencing in a study of shared clonotypes between healthy human individuals. Germline lookup yields CDR1 MNHEY and CDR2 SMNVEV (reference sequence). The CDR3 consists of 14 residues. Trimming took 0 bases from V and 3 from J, leaving 6 bases between them. Approximately 30,000 T cell genomes (about 320 ng DNA) went into each PBMC replicate. TCRdb's copy holds only in-frame clones and misses some; the assay was immunoSEQ multiplex PCR. The sample has more than 450,000 clones, around 79% seen once. Concerning this clone: Its antigen is currently unknown.

Study-level results: Exclusively blood specimens were collected; tissue repertoires likely differ. Sequencing depth was expected to affect clonotype sharing among donors.

The chain employs TRBV27 and TRBJ1-3, with D possibly being TRBD1 (5 bases). The specimen was PBMCs. The sequence was obtained from a woman aged 35 to 49 in good health. Some clones in this sample may be carry-over from other donors' samples. The DNA for the CDR3 is TGTGCCAGCAGTTTATCCAGGGTTGGAAACACCATATATTTT. This encodes CASSLSRVGNTIYF.